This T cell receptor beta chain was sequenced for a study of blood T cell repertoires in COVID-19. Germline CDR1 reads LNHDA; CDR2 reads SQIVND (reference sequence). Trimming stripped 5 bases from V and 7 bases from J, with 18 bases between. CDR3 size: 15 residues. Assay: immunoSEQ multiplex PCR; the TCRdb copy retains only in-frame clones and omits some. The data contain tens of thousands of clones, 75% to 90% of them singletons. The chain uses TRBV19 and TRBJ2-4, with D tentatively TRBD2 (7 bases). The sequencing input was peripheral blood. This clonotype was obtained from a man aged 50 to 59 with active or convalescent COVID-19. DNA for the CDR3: TGTGCCAGTAGTTTGACCCTACAGGGAGGGAACATTCAGTACTTC. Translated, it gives CASSLTLQGGNIQYF.